This TCR beta chain was sequenced in a study of blood T cell repertoires in COVID-19. Study-wide context: Material from acute and convalescent COVID-19 was sourced from the United States, Italy and Spain. In each case, the material was cDNA or gDNA derived from T cells, B-cell-depleted T cells, or PBMCs.

Original processing notes: How many nucleated cells were present was estimated from reference gene primer amplification. Data came from immunoSEQ multiplex PCR; TCRdb stores just in-frame clones and leaves some out. D and trimming were read from the DNA, whereas the V and J calls and clone size are those reported in that table. The sample yields around 190,000 clones, roughly 80% seen once. This CDR3 comprises 14 residues. CDR1 and CDR2 from the germline V gene are SGHRS and YFSETQ. Trimming at V came to 6 bases and at J to 6 bases, leaving 10 bases not matched to a gene. The gene calls are TRBV5-1 and TRBJ2-7, with 9 bases aligning to TRBD1. The receptor was derived from a woman aged 50 to 60 with acute or convalescent COVID-19. Sequencing input: peripheral blood. The DNA for the CDR3 is TGCGCCAGCAACTCCGGGACAGGGACAGGCGAGCAGTACTTC. Protein product: CASNSGTGTGEQYF.